These 5 T cell receptor beta chains came from one sample sequenced in a study of Ad26.COV2.S vaccination and SARS-CoV-2 variants. TCRdb's copy holds only in-frame clones and misses some; the assay was immunoSEQ multiplex PCR. The table has about 330,000 clones, roughly 90% seen once; the top ten hold around 5%. Treatment here: some 19 received Ad26.COV2.S at low or high dose, single or two shots; about five received placebo; per-sample allocation not given. The study sampled participants on day 63 after the first vaccine or placebo injection. The material was peripheral blood, obtained in a trial of Ad26.COV2.S vaccine versus placebo. The receptors originated from a person aged 18-65 years who received the Ad26.COV2.S COVID-19 vaccine or a placebo.

The chain is built from TRBV6-5 and TRBJ2-5, with D maybe TRBD1 (6 bases). The germline CDR1 and CDR2 sequences are MNHEY and SVGAGI. Trimming cost V 7 bases and J 4 bases, with 10 bases left between them. The length of the CDR3 is 12 residues. CDR3 residues: CASTQGTETQYF. CDR3 bases: TGTGCCAGCACCCAGGGGACAGAGACCCAGTACTTC.

The rearrangement links TRBV11-2 to TRBJ1-6, with D possibly TRBD1 on 5 matching bases. Germline-derived CDR1 and CDR2 are SGHAT and FQNNGV. Trimming removed 4 bases from V and 7 bases from J, with 23 bases in between. The CDR3 spans 18 residues. CDR3 sequence: CASSYQIRDGRPNSPLHF. DNA of the CDR3: TGTGCCAGCAGCTATCAAATTCGGGACGGAAGACCCAATTCACCCCTCCACTTT.

The chain is built from TRBV7-2 and TRBJ1-1; D might be TRBD1 (6 bases). The germline CDR1 and CDR2 sequences are SGHTA and FQGNSA. Trimming removed 6 bases at V and 3 bases at J, with 20 bases between. The CDR3 covers 16 residues. The CDR3 protein is CASSLGGRGLYTEAFF. The CDR3 region has the DNA TGTGCCAGCAGTTTGGGAGGCAGGGGATTGTACACTGAAGCTTTCTTT.

V and J are TRBV19 and TRBJ2-7; 11 bases align to TRBD1. V shed 6 bases and J 4 bases; nucleotides not matched to a gene: 5. Germline V lookup: CDR1 LNHDA, CDR2 SQIVND (reference sequence). This CDR3 region has 14 residues. The CDR3 protein is CASSPGQGGYEQYF. The CDR3 nucleotides are TGTGCCAGTAGCCCGGGACAGGGGGGTTACGAGCAGTACTTC.

In its sample, this clone was seen once. The V call is TRBV10-3, the J call TRBJ2-7; D is tentatively TRBD1 or TRBD2 (5 bases each). This CDR3 contains 14 residues. V lost 4 bases and J 1 base, leaving 11 bases between the germline ends. The germline V gene encodes CDR1 ENHRY and CDR2 SYGVKD. The CDR3 here is CAISVQGASYEQYV. CDR3 coding DNA: TGTGCCATCAGTGTTCAGGGAGCGTCCTACGAGCAGTACGTC.